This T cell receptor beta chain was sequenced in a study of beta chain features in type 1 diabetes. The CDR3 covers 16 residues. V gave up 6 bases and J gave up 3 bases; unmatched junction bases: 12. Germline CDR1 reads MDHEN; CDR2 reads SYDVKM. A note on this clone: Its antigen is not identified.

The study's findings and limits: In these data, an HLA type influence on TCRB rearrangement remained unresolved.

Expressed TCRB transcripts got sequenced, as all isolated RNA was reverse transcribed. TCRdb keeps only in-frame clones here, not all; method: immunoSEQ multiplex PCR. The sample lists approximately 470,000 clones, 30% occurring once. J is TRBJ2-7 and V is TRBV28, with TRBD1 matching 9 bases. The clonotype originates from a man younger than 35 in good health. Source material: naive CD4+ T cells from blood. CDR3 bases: TGTGCCAGCAGAAGTCCTTCCGGGACAGGGTTCTACGAGCAGTACTTC. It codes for CASRSPSGTGFYEQYF. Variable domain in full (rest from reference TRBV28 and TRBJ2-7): DVKVTQSSRYLVKRTGEKVFLECVQDMDHENMFWYRQDPGLGLRLIYFSYDVKMKEKGDIPEGYSVSREKKERFSLILESASTNQTSMYLCASRSPSGTGFYEQYFGPGTRLTVT.